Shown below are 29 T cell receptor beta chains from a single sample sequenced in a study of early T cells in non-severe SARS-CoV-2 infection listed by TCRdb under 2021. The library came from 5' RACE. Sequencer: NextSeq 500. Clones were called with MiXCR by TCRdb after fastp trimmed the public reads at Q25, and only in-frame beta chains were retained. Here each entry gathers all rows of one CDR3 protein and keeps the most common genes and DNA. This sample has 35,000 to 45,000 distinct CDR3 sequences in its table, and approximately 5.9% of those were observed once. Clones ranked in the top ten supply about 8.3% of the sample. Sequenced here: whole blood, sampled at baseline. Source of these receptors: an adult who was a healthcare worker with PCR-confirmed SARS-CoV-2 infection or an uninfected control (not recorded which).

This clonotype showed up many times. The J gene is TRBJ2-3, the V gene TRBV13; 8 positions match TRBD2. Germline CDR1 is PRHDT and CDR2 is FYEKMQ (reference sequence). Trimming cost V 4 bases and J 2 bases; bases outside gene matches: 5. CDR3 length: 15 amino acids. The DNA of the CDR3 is TGTGCCAGCAGCTCCTTAGCGGGGTACACAGATACGCAGTATTTT. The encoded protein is CASSSLAGYTDTQYF.

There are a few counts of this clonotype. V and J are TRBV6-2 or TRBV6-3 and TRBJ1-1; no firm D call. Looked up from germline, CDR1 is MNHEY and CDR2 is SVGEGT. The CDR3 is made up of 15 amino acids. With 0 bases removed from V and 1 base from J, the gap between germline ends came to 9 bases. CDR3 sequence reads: CASSYSGRRNTEAFF. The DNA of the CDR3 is TGTGCCAGCAGTTACTCGGGCAGGAGGAACACTGAAGCTTTCTTT.

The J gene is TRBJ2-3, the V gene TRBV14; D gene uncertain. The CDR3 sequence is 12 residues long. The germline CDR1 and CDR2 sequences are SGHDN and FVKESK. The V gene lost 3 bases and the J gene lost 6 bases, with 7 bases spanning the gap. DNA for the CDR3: TGTGCCAGCAGCCAGTACGTCGATACGCAGTATTTT. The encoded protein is CASSQYVDTQYF.

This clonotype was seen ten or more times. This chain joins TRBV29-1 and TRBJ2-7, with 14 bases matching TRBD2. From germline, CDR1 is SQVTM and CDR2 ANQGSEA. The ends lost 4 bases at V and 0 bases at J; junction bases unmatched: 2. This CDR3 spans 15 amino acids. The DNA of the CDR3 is TGCAGCGTTGTTGGGACTAGCGGGGGCTCCTACGAGCAGTACTTC. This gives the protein CSVVGTSGGSYEQYF.

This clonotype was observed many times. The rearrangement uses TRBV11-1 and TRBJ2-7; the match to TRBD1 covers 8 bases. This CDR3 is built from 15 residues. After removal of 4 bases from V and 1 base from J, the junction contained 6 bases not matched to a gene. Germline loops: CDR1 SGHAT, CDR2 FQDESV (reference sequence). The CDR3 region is CASSSDRGRSYEQYF. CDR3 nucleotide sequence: TGTGCCAGCAGCTCCGACAGGGGCCGATCCTACGAGCAGTACTTC.

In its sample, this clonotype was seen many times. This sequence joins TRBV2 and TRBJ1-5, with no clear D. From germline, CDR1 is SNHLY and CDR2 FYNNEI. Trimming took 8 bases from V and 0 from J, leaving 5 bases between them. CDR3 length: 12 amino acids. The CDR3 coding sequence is TGTGCCAGCGGATCTAGCAATCAGCCCCAGCATTTT. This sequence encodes CASGSSNQPQHF. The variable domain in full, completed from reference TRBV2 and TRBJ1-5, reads EPEVTQTPSHQVTQMGQEVILRCVPISNHLYFYWYRQILGQKVEFLVSFYNNEISEKSEIFDDQFSVERPDGSNFTLKIRSTKLEDSAMYFCASGSSNQPQHFGDGTRLSIL.

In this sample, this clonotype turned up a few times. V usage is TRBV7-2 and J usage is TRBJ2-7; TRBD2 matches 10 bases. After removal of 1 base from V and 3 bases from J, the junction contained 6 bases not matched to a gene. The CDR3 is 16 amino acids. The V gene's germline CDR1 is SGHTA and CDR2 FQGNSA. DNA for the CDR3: TGTGCCAGCAGCTTAGTTTTTAGCGGGGGGTTCTACGAGCAGTACTTC. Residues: CASSLVFSGGFYEQYF.

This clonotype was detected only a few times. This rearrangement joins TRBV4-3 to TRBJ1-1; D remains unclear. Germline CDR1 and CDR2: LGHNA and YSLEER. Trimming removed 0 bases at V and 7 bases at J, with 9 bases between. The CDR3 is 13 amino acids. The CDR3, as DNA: TGCGCCAGCAGCCAAGATGAAGTGAATGAAGCTTTCTTT. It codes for CASSQDEVNEAFF.

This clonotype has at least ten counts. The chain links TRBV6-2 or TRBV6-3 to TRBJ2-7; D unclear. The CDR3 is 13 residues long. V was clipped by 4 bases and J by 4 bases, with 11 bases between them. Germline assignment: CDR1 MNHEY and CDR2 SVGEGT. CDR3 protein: CASSSESYYEQYF. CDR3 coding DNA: TGTGCCAGCAGTTCGGAGAGTTATTACGAGCAGTACTTC.

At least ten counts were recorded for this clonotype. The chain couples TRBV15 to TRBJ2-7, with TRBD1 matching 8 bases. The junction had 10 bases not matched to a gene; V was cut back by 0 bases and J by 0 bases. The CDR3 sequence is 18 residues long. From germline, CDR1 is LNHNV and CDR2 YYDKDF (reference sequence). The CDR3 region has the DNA TGTGCCACCAGCAGAGATACCGGAGGGACAGGACCCTCCTACGAGCAGTACTTC. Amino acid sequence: CATSRDTGGTGPSYEQYF.

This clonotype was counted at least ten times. The CDR3 coding sequence is TGTGCCAGCAGCTGGGACGGTAATGAAAAACTGTTTTTT. Its protein is CASSWDGNEKLFF. The chain links TRBV7-9 to TRBJ1-4, with a weak D call TRBD1 (5 bases). This CDR3 region has 13 residues. The germline V and J ends were trimmed by 4 bases and 4 bases, with 7 bases remaining between them. Germline lookup yields CDR1 SEHNR and CDR2 FQNEAQ (reference sequence).

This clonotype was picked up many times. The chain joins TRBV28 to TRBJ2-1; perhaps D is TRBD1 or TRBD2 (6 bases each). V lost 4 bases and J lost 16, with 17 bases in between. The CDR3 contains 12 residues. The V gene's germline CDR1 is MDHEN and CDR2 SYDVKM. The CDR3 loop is CASSSGASGRFF. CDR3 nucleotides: TGTGCCAGCAGTTCGGGGGCCTCCGGTCGTTTCTTC.

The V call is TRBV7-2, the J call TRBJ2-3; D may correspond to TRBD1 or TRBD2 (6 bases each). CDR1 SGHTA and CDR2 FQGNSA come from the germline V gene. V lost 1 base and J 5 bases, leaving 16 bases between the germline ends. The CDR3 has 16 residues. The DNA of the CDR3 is TGTGCCAGCAGCTTAGTTTTGGGGGGCAGAGGAGATACGCAGTATTTT. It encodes CASSLVLGGRGDTQYF.

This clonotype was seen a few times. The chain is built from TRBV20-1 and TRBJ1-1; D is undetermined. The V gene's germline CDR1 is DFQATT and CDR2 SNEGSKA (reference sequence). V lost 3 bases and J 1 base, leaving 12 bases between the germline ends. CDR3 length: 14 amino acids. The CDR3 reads CSASSRAQNTEAFF. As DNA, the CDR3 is TGCAGTGCTAGTAGTAGGGCACAGAACACTGAAGCTTTCTTT.

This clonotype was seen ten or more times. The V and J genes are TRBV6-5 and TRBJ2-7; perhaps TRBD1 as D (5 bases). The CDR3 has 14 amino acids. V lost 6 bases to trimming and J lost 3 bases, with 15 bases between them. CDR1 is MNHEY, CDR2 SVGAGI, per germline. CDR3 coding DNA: TGTGCCAGCAGCGCTGGGGCAGACCACTACGAGCAGTACTTC. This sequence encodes CASSAGADHYEQYF.

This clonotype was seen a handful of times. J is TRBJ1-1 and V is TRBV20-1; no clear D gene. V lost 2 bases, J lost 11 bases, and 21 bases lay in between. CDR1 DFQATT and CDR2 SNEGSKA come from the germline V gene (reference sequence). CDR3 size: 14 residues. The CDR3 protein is CSARSGEGKAGAFF. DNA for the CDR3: TGCAGTGCTAGATCGGGCGAAGGGAAGGCGGGTGCTTTCTTT.

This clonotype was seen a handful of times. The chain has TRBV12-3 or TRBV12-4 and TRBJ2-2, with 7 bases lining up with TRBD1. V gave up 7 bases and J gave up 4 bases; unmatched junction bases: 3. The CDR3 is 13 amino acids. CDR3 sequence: CASTPGGTGELFF. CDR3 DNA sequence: TGTGCCAGCACCCCAGGGGGCACCGGGGAGCTGTTTTTT.

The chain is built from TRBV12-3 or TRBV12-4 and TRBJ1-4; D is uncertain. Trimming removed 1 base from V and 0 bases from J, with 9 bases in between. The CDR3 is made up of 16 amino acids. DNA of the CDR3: TGTGCCAGCAGTTTAGTACCCGACACAACTAATGAAAAACTGTTTTTT. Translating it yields CASSLVPDTTNEKLFF.

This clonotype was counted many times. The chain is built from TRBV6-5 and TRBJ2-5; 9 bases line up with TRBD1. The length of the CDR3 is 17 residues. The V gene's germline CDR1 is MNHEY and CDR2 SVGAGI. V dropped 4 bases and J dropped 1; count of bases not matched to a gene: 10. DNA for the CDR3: TGTGCCAGCAGTTTCGGACAGGGGTCCCCCCTCCAAGAGACCCAGTACTTC. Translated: CASSFGQGSPLQETQYF.

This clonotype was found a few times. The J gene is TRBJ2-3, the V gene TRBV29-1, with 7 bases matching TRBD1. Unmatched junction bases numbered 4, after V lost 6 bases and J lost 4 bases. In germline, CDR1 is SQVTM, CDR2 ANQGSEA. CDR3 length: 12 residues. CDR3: CSVRQGSDTQYF. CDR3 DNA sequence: TGCAGCGTCCGACAGGGATCAGATACGCAGTATTTT.

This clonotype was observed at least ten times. CDR3 sequence (DNA): TGTGCCAGCAGCGTAGGCCGTAGCGGGGGGGAACGAAGGCAGTTCTTC. It is translated as CASSVGRSGGERRQFF. The J gene is TRBJ2-1, the V gene TRBV9, with 11 nucleotides matching TRBD2. Germline lookup yields CDR1 SGDLS and CDR2 YYNGEE. The CDR3 has 16 amino acids. Trimming removed 0 bases from V and 12 bases from J; junction bases left unmatched: 11.

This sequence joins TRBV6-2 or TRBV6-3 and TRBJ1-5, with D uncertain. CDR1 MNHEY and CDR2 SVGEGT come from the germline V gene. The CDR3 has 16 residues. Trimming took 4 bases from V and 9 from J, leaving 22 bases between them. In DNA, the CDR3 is TGTGCCAGCAGTTCCCCCCACAGCGCCCAGGTTCGGCCCCAGCATTTT. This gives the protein CASSSPHSAQVRPQHF.

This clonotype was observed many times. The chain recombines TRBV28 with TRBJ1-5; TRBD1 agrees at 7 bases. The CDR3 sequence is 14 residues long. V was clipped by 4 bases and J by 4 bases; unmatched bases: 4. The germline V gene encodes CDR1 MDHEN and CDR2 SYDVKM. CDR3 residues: CASSSQGWNQPQHF. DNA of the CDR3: TGTGCCAGCAGTTCACAGGGGTGGAATCAGCCCCAGCATTTT.

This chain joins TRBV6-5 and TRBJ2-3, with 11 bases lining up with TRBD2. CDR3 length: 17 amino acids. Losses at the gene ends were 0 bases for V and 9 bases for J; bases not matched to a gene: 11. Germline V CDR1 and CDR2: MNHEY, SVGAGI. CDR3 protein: CASSYSLASGGRDTQYF. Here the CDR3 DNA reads TGTGCCAGCAGTTACTCGCTGGCTAGCGGGGGGAGGGACACGCAGTATTTT.

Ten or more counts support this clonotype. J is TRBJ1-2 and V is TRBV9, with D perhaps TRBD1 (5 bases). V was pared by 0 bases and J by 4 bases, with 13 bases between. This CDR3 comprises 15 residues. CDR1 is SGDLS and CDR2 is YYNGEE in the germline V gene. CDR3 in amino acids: CASSVAIGQGYGYTF. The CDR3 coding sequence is TGTGCCAGCAGCGTAGCTATTGGGCAGGGCTATGGCTACACCTTC.

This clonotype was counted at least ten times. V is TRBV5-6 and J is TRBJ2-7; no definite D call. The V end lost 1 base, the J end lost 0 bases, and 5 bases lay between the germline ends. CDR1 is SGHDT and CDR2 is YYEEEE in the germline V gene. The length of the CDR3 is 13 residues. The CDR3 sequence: CASSLQLSYEQYF. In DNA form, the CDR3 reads TGTGCCAGCAGCTTGCAGCTCTCCTACGAGCAGTACTTC.

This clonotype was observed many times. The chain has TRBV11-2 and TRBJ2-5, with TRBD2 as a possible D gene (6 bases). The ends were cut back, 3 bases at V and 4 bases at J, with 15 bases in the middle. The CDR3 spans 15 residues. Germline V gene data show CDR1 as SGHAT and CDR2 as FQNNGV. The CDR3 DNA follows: TGTGCCAGCAGCTTCACCAGGAGTAGCGGAGAGACCCAGTACTTC. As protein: CASSFTRSSGETQYF.

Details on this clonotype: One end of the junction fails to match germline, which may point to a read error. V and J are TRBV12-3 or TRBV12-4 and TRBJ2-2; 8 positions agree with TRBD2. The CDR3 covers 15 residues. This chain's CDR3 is CTSSFQSGGTGELFF. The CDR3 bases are TGTACCAGCAGTTTCCAAAGCGGGGGTACCGGGGAGCTGTTTTTT.

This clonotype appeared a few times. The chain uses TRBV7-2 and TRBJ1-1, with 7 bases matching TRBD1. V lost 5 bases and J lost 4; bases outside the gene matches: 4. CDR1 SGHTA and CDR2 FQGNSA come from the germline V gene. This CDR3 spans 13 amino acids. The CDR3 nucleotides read TGTGCCAGCAGCACCGGGACAGCCACTGAAGCTTTCTTT. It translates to CASSTGTATEAFF.